The table lists the clone carrying this T cell receptor beta chain with many counts. The antigen remains unidentified. TCRdb itself ran the reads through MiXCR, one entry per CDR3 protein. The repertoire has over 450,000 distinct CDR3 sequences, around 11% of them found once; the top ten carry roughly 10%. This sample was included in a study of T cell repertoires in cytomegalovirus infection. Study context: CMV infection and matching HLA type were both indicated by public TCR beta signatures. Findings and caveats of the study: The ex vivo response showed dominance by HLA-C-restricted CMV-specific TCR beta clonotypes. Cumulative frequency of public TCR beta families picked out carriers of CMV plus the relevant HLA.

The sequencing input was PBMCs. The source of this sequence is a human donor in good health (CMV status not recorded). Some clones in this sample may be carry-over from other donors' samples.

DNA for the CDR3: TGTGCCAGCAGCTCCTCCGGACAGGGGACACAGCCCCAGCATTTT. Translated, it gives CASSSSGQGTQPQHF. The chain employs TRBV7-9 and TRBJ1-5; 9 bases are a match to TRBD1. Germline CDR1 is SEHNR and CDR2 is FQNEAQ (reference sequence). This CDR3 has 15 amino acids. V shed 4 bases, J shed 7 bases, and the junction held 8 bases outside the gene matches. Filled out from reference TRBV7-9 and TRBJ1-5, the complete variable domain reads DTGVSQNPRHKITKRGQNVTFRCDPISEHNRLYWYRQTLGQGPEFLTYFQNEAQLEKSRLLSDRFSAERPKGSFSTLEIQRTEQGDSAMYLCASSSSGQGTQPQHFGDGTRLSIL.